The 5 T cell receptor beta chains below all came from one sample that was sequenced in a study of T cell responses to AZD1222 COVID-19 vaccine. TCRdb keeps only in-frame clones here, not all; method: immunoSEQ multiplex PCR. The repertoire holds approximately 150,000 clones, with roughly 92% as singletons. This sample comprised peripheral blood, obtained on day 0 of AZD1222 vaccination. These receptors all come from an adult in good health.

The chain carries TRBV19 and TRBJ1-1, with D possibly matching TRBD1 (5 bases). V was trimmed by 5 bases and J by 7 bases, leaving 14 bases between them. The CDR3 is 13 amino acids. Germline assignment: CDR1 LNHDA and CDR2 SQIVND (reference sequence). The CDR3 DNA reads TGTGCCAGTAGTGGCAGGGCAGGCGGTGAAGCTTTCTTT. Amino acids: CASSGRAGGEAFF.

The chain has TRBV4-2 and TRBJ2-5, with TRBD2 as a possible D gene (5 bases). From germline, CDR1 is LGHNA and CDR2 YNFKEQ. V was shortened by 1 base and J by 1 base, with 7 bases between the two germline ends. This CDR3 comprises 14 residues. CDR3 sequence: CASSQGRAQETQYF. CDR3 bases: TGTGCCAGCAGCCAAGGGCGGGCCCAAGAGACCCAGTACTTC.

In its sample, this clone was seen once. This rearrangement joins TRBV11-3 to TRBJ2-7, with TRBD1 matching 7 bases. V lost 5 bases to trimming and J lost 2 bases; unmatched junction nucleotides: 3. Per germline, CDR1 SGHNT and CDR2 YENEEA. The CDR3 runs 13 residues. The CDR3 sequence is CASSQGVAYEQYF. The DNA of the CDR3 is TGTGCCAGCAGCCAGGGGGTGGCCTACGAGCAGTACTTC.

The V and J genes are TRBV10-3 and TRBJ1-5; D gene ambiguous. This CDR3 is built from 17 residues. Germline CDR1 is ENHRY and CDR2 is SYGVKD. The germline V and J ends were trimmed by 5 bases and 0 bases, with 17 bases remaining between them. CDR3 residues: CAISQGPFTVSNQPQHF. CDR3 coding DNA: TGTGCCATCAGTCAAGGCCCCTTTACAGTTAGCAATCAGCCCCAGCATTTT.

This clone occurred once. J is TRBJ2-6 and V is TRBV19; D unclear. The germline V gene encodes CDR1 LNHDA and CDR2 SQIVND (reference sequence). Trimming stripped 5 bases from V and 0 bases from J, with 5 bases between. The CDR3 runs 14 residues. The CDR3 DNA sequence: TGTGCCAGTAGTGCCGGCTCTGGGGCCAACGTCCTGACTTTC. Translated: CASSAGSGANVLTF.